Sequencing of this T cell receptor beta chain was carried out in a study of cytomegalovirus exposure and HLA in healthy donors. The V gene's germline CDR1 is KGHSH and CDR2 LQKENI. Losses at the gene ends were 5 bases for V and 1 base for J; bases not matched to a gene: 1. The CDR3 loop spans 14 amino acids. As for this clone: Its antigen is undetermined.

Primers for the PCR totalled 60 Vbeta and 13 Jbeta. The repertoire was sequenced with immunoSEQ multiplex PCR; TCRdb's copy has only in-frame clones and lacks some. The sample has about 94,000 clones; around two thirds are singletons. Study-level results: The listing of 160 or so TCR beta chains classed them as cytomegalovirus-associated. Per published accounts, TCR beta sequences correctly predicted the HLA-A and HLA-B alleles of most subjects.

This chain links TRBV18 with TRBJ1-5; 8 bases align to TRBD1. The source material was PBMCs. This receptor was obtained from a man aged 25 to 40 in good health and CMV-seronegative. CDR3: CASSTGGSNQPQHF. The CDR3 DNA follows: TGTGCCAGCTCAACAGGGGGGAGCAATCAGCCCCAGCATTTT.